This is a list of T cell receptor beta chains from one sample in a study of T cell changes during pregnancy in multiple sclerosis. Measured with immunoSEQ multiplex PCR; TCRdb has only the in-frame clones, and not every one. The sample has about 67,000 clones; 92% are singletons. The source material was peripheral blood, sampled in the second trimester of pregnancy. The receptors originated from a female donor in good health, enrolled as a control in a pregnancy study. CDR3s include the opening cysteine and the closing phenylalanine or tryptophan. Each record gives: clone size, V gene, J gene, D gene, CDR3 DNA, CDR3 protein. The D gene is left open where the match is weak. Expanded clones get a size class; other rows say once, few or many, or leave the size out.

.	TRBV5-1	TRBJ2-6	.	TGCGCCAGCAGCGGCAACTCTGGGGCCAACGTCCTGACTTTC	CASSGNSGANVLTF
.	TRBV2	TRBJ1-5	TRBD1	TGTGCCAGCAGTGCAGACAGGGGTTGGAGCAATCAGCCCCAGCATTTT	CASSADRGWSNQPQHF
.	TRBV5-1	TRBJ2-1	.	TGCGCCAGCAGCTTAGCACAGGTCTACAATGAGCAGTTCTTC	CASSLAQVYNEQFF
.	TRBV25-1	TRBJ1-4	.	TGTGCCAGCAGTGAAATCAAACGGGAGCTTCAAAATGAAAAACTGTTTTTT	CASSEIKRELQNEKLFF
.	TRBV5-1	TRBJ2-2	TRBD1	TGCGCCAGCAGCTTGGCCGGGACAGGGACCGGGGAGCTGTTTTTT	CASSLAGTGTGELFF
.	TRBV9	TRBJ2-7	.	TGTGCCAGCAGCGTTGAGGCTACCTCCTACGAGCAGTACTTC	CASSVEATSYEQYF
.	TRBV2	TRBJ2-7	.	TGTGCCAGCAGTGATCAGGGATACGAGCAGTACTTC	CASSDQGYEQYF
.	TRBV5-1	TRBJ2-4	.	TGCGCCAGCAGCTTAGCAGGGGCCAAAAACATTCAGTACTTC	CASSLAGAKNIQYF
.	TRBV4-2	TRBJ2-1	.	TGTGCCAGCAGCCCCACAGGTGGATACAATGAGCAGTTCTTC	CASSPTGGYNEQFF
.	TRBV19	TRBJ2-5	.	TGTGCCAGTAGTATCCGGGAGACCCAGTACTTC	CASSIRETQYF
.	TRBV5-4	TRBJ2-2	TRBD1	TGTGCCACCGACAGGGGGCTTACGTCGAACACCGGGGAGCTGTTTTTT	CATDRGLTSNTGELFF
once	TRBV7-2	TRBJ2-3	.	TGTGCCAGCAGCCTATACACAGATACGCAGTATTTT	CASSLYTDTQYF
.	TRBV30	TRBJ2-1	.	TGTGCCTGGAGTGTAGTATGGGGAGGCCGCCCCAATGAGCAGTTCTTC	CAWSVVWGGRPNEQFF
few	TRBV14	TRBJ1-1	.	TGTGCCAGCAGCCTCCAGGGTTATGAAGCTTTCTTT	CASSLQGYEAFF
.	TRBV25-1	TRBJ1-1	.	TGTGCCAGCACCCCCAGGGGTTTCGCTGAAGCTTTCTTT	CASTPRGFAEAFF
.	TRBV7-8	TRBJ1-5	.	TGTGCCAGCGCACCGGGGTATCAGCCCCAGCATTTT	CASAPGYQPQHF
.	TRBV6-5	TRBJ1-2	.	TGTGCCAGCAGTTACTCGATTGGTAGTAAGGGCTACACCTTC	CASSYSIGSKGYTF
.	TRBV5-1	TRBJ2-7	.	TGCGCCAGCAGCTTGGACCCAGGGATCATCTACGAGCAGTACTTC	CASSLDPGIIYEQYF
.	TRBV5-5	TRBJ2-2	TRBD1	TGTGCCAGCAGACGGGACAGGTTGAATACCGGGGAGCTGTTTTTT	CASRRDRLNTGELFF
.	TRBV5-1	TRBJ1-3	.	TGCGCCAGCAGCCTAGACGGATACTCTGGAAACACCATATATTTT	CASSLDGYSGNTIYF
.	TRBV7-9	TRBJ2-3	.	TGTGCCAGCAGCTTTGCTCCAGGGGCCGGCACAGATACGCAGTATTTT	CASSFAPGAGTDTQYF
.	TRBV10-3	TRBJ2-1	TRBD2	TGTGCCATCAGTGTCGCTAGCGGGTTCAATGAGCAGTTCTTC	CAISVASGFNEQFF
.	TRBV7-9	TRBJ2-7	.	TGTGCCAGCAGCCCAGGGGTAAGGGTCTACGAGCAGTACTTC	CASSPGVRVYEQYF
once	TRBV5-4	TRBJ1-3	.	TGTGCCAGCAGCCTTAGCGGGCCTGGAAACACCATATATTTT	CASSLSGPGNTIYF
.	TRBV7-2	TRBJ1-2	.	TGTGCCAGCAGCAGACGACAGTATGGCTACACCTTC	CASSRRQYGYTF
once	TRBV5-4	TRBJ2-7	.	TGTGCCAGCAGCTTGGGTGTGGGGAGCGCCTACGAGCAGTACTTC	CASSLGVGSAYEQYF
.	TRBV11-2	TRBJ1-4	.	TGTGCCAGCAGCTCCGGGGTAACAACTAATGAAAAACTGTTTTTT	CASSSGVTTNEKLFF
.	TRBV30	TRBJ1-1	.	TGTGCCTGGAATTGGAGGAGGAACACTGAAGCTTTCTTT	CAWNWRRNTEAFF
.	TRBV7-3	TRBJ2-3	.	TGTGCCAGCAGCCCTGACTACGCATCAGATACGCAGTATTTT	CASSPDYASDTQYF
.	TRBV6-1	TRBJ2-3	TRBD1	TGTGCCAGCAGTTCCAGGGGGCGCGACACAGATACGCAGTATTTT	CASSSRGRDTDTQYF
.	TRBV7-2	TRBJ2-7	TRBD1	TGTGCCAGCAGGGCAGACAGGGGAGTAATCTACGAGCAGTACTTC	CASRADRGVIYEQYF
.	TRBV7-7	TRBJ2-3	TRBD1	TGTGCTAGCAGCTTCGGACAGGCAGATACGCAGTATTTT	CASSFGQADTQYF
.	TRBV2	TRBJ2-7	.	TGTGCCAGCAGGACTAGGCGTCTCTCCTACGAGCAGTACTTC	CASRTRRLSYEQYF
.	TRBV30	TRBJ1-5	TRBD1	TGTGCCTGGAGTGGGGGGACAGGGGGCCTTCGTCAGCCCCAGCATTTT	CAWSGGTGGLRQPQHF
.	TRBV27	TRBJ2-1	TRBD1	TGTGCCAGCCGGCCCAGGGACAGGGGGCGAGTTGAGCAGTTCTTC	CASRPRDRGRVEQFF
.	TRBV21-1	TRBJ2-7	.	TGTGCCAGCAGCCGGGACAGGGACTACGAGCAGTACTTC	CASSRDRDYEQYF
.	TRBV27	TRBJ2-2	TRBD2	TGTGCCAGCAGTCCCCGGACTAGCGGGGGCACCGGGGAGCTGTTTTTT	CASSPRTSGGTGELFF
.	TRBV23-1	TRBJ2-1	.	TGCGCCAGCAGTCAATTGTGTCTCCGATCCAGGGGCACACATTTTGAGCAGTTCTTC	CASSQLCLRSRGTHFEQFF
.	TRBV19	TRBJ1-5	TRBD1	TGTGCCAGTAGCGACTACAGGGGGCGGGCGAGGCAGCCCCAGCATTTT	CASSDYRGRARQPQHF
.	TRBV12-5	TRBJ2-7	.	TGTGCTAGTGACCATGCGGGGCCGATCAGCTCCTACGAGCAGTACTTC	CASDHAGPISSYEQYF
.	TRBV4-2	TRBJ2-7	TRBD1	TGTGCCAGCAGCCAAGAGAAGGGGGCACGGGAGCAGTACTTC	CASSQEKGAREQYF
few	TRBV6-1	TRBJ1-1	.	TGTGCCAGCAGTGAATACGCGACAGTTCACACTGAAGCTTTCTTT	CASSEYATVHTEAFF
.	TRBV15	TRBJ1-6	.	TGTGCCACCAGCAGAGGGACAGTTAATTCACCCCTCCACTTT	CATSRGTVNSPLHF
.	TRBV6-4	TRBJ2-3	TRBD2	TGTGCCAGCAGTGAAACTAGCGGGGGGGGAGATACGCAGTATTTT	CASSETSGGGDTQYF
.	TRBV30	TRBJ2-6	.	TGTGCCTGGAGTGTAGAGGTCTCTGGGGCCAACGTCCTGACTTTC	CAWSVEVSGANVLTF
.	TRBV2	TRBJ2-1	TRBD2	TGTGCCAGCAGATTGGGACTAGCCAATGAGCAGTTCTTC	CASRLGLANEQFF
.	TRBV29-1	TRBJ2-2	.	TGCAGCGTCTCAGGGGGGCCCGGGGAGCTGTTTTTT	CSVSGGPGELFF
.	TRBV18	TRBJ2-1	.	TGTGCCAGCTCCTTGACTACGCACAATGAGCAGTTCTTC	CASSLTTHNEQFF
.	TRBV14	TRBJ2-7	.	TGTGCCAGCAGCCAAGAGTACGAGGGGGACGAGCAGTACTTC	CASSQEYEGDEQYF
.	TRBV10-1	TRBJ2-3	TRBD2	TGCGCCAGCAGGACCGGGAGGGTCACAGATACGCAGTATTTT	CASRTGRVTDTQYF
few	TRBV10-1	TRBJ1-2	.	TGCGCCAGCAGTGAGGCATGGGGCCCATATGGCTACACCTTC	CASSEAWGPYGYTF
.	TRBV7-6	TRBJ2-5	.	TGTGCCAGCGGAGCTCGGTTCCAGGGTAGTGAGACCCAGTACTTC	CASGARFQGSETQYF
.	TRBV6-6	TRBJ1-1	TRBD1	TGTGCCAGCAGCCCGGGACAGATCAACACTGAAGCTTTCTTT	CASSPGQINTEAFF
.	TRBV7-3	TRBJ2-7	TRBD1	TGTGCCAGCAGCTTAAGTCCGACAGGGAGCTACGAGCAGTACTTC	CASSLSPTGSYEQYF
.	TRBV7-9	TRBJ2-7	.	TGTGCCAGCAGCTTCGTACGGGAGCAGTACTTC	CASSFVREQYF
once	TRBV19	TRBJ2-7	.	TGTGCCAGCTCAGCGGGACAGGTATACGAGCAGTACTTC	CASSAGQVYEQYF